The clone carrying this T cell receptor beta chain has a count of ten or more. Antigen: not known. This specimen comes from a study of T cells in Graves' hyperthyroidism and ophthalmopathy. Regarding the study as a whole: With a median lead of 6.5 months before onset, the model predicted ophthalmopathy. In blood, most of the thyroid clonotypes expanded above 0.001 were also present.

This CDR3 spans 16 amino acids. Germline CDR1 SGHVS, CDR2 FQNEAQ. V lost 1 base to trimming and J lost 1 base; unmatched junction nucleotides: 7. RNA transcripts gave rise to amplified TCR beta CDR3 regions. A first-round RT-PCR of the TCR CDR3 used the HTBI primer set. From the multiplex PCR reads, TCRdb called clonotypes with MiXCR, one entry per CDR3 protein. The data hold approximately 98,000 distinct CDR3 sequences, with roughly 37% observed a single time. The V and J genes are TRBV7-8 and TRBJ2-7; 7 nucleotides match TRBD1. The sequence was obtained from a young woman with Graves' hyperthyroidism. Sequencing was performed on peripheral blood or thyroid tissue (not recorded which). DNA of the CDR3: TGTGCCAGCAGCTTAGGTTCGGGGACAGAGTCCTACGAGCAGTACTTC. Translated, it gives CASSLGSGTESYEQYF.